This T cell receptor beta chain was captured in a study of radiotherapy plus CTLA-4 blockade in lung cancer. The wider study: Objective response rate was roughly 19%; disease control rate, around 30%.

Clones were read by immunoSEQ multiplex PCR, and TCRdb kept only the in-frame ones, dropping some. The table lists 40,000 to 45,000 clones, roughly 64% of them singletons. Germline V CDR1 and CDR2: LGHNA, YSLEER. The V end was cut by 0 bases, the J end by 4 bases, with 15 bases between. The CDR3 is 16 residues long. In this sample, this clone turned up a few times. Its antigen is unidentified. Study-wide points: Blood TCR clones of tumor origin expanded after radiotherapy plus ipilimumab.

The source of this sequence is a human donor with non-small cell lung cancer who had a partial response to radiotherapy plus ipilimumab. This specimen was peripheral blood, taken from a patient treated with radiotherapy plus ipilimumab. The chain carries TRBV4-3 and TRBJ1-1; weak D call: TRBD1 (6 bases). As DNA, the CDR3 is TGCGCCAGCAGCCAAGACGGTGCAGGGGACCTCACTGAAGCTTTCTTT. As protein: CASSQDGAGDLTEAFF.